The sequence of this T cell receptor beta chain was determined in a study of blood T cells in healthy people across ages. Through a sample-barcoded 5' primer and a J-beta primer mix, a second PCR was run for 7 to 11 cycles. Via MiXCR, TCRdb re-called the 5' RACE reads, giving one row per CDR3 protein. The repertoire holds about 1.8 million distinct CDR3 sequences, with about 50% as singletons. At least 6.5 million PBMCs were isolated per sample. The length of the CDR3 is 15 residues. V gave up 5 bases and J gave up 0 bases, with 14 bases separating them. Per the germline V gene, CDR1 is PRHDT and CDR2 is FYEKMQ (reference sequence). Only a few counts were recorded for this clonotype.

The genes are TRBV13 and TRBJ2-7; D may correspond to TRBD1 or TRBD2 (5 bases each). The sequenced material came from blood. This TCR derives from a woman aged 40 to 50 in good health. The CDR3 loop reads CASSPGTADSYEQYF. CDR3 in DNA: TGTGCCAGCAGCCCCGGGACCGCAGACTCCTACGAGCAGTACTTC.